The clone carrying this T cell receptor beta chain was counted ten times or more. This sample was taken from a study of early T cells in non-severe SARS-CoV-2 infection. Study overall: Sequenced material consisted of bulk RNA (from unsorted whole blood), and chains were unpaired.

Unique molecular identifiers were added to individual cDNA molecules. TCRdb passed the 5' RACE reads through MiXCR, listing each CDR3 protein once. The sample comprises tens of thousands of distinct CDR3 sequences, under 15% of which are singletons, and 0.95% to 1.5% rests with the top ten. The V gene end was trimmed by 5 bases and the J gene end by 1 base; junction bases not matched to a gene: 3. The CDR3 is 13 residues long. Germline V CDR1 and CDR2: DFQATT, SNEGSKA (reference sequence). Sequenced sample: whole blood. The chain employs TRBV20-1 and TRBJ2-3, with 7 bases matching TRBD2. This receptor was obtained from an adult who was a healthcare worker with PCR-confirmed SARS-CoV-2 infection or an uninfected control (not recorded which). CDR3 sequence: CSALAGRTDTQYF. The DNA of the CDR3 is TGCAGTGCTTTAGCGGGCCGCACAGATACGCAGTATTTT.